This paragraph reports one T cell receptor beta chain. What it recognizes is unknown. The V gene lost 0 bases and the J gene lost 1 base, with 9 bases spanning the gap. The V gene's germline CDR1 is KGHSH and CDR2 LQKENI. This CDR3 spans 15 amino acids. These data come from a study of early T cells in non-severe SARS-CoV-2 infection. Across the study: Bulk RNA isolated from unsorted whole blood underwent sequencing; chains were not paired.

Regarding the study as a whole: Missing private and CD4 specificities, VDJdb matching favored anti-spike CD8 responses.

The TCR library protocol was used to attach unique molecular identifiers. These identifiers were attached to individual cDNA molecules. TCRdb re-called the 5' RACE reads with MiXCR, one entry per CDR3 protein. The repertoire consists of around 72,000 distinct CDR3 sequences, with 10% occurring once and the leading ten covering about 7.1%. The sample here was whole blood, taken at baseline. This chain joins TRBV18 and TRBJ1-1; D not certain. The TCR sequence derives from an adult who was a healthcare worker with PCR-confirmed SARS-CoV-2 infection or an uninfected control (not recorded which). CDR3 residues: CASSPPSQPNTEAFF. In nucleotides, the CDR3 is TGTGCCAGCTCACCACCGTCCCAGCCGAACACTGAAGCTTTCTTT.